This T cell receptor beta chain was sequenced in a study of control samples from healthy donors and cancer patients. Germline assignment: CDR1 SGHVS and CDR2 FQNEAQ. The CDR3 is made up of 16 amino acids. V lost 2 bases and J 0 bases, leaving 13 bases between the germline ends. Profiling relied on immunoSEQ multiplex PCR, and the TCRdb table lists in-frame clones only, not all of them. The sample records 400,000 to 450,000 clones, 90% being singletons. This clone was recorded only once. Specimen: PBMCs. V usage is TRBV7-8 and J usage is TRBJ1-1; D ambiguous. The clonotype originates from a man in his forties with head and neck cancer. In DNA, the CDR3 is TGTGCCAGCAGCTTAAGACATGGGGTGGTGAACACTGAAGCTTTCTTT. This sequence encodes CASSLRHGVVNTEAFF.